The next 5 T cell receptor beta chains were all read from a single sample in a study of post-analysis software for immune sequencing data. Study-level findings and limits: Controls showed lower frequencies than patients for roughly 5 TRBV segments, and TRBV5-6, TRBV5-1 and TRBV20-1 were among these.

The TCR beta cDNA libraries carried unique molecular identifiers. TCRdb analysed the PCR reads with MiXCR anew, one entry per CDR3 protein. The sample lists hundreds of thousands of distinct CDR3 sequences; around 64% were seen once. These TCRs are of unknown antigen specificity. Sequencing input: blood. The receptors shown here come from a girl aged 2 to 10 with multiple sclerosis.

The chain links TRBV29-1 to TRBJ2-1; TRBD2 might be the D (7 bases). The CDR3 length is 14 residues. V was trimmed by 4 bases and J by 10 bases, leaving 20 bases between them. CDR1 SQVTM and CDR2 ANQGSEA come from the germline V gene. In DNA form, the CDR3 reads TGCAGCGTTGGGGGGGGCATACGGGCGGAGGAGCAGTTCTTC. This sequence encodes CSVGGGIRAEEQFF.

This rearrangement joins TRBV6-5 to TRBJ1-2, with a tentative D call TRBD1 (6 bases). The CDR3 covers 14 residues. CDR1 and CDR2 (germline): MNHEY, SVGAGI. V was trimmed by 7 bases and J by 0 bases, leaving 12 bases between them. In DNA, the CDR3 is TGTGCCAGCACTCGGGGGCCCACTAACTATGGCTACACCTTC. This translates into CASTRGPTNYGYTF.

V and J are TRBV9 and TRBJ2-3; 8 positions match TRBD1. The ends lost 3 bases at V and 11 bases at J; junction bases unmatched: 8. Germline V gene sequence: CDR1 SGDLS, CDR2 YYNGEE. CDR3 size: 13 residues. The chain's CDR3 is CASSALPTGEQYF. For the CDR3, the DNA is TGTGCCAGCAGCGCCCTCCCGACAGGGGAGCAGTATTTT.

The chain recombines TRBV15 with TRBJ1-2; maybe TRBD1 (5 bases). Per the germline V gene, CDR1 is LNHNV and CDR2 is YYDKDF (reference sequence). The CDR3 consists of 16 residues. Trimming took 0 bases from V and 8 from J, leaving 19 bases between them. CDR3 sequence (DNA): TGTGCCACCAGCAGAGATCTGGGGACCGGGCCGGGGGGCTACACCTTC. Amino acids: CATSRDLGTGPGGYTF.

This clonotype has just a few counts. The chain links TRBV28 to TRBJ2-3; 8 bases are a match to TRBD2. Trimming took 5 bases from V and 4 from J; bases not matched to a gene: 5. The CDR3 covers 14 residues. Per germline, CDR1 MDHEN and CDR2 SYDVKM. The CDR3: CASSHAGGPDTQYF. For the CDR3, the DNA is TGTGCCAGCAGTCATGCGGGGGGCCCAGATACGCAGTATTTT.